This T cell receptor beta chain was identified in a study of T-cell memory formation after mild COVID-19. Study conclusions and caveats: Later expanders leaned CD4+, whereas clones that contracted between day 15 and 85 were balanced CD4/CD8. The main location of contracting CD4+ clones was CM and EM, and that of contracting CD8+ clones was EMRA.

This clonotype was picked up a small number of times. The antigen remains undetermined. TCRalpha and TCRbeta libraries used 5'RACE with constant-segment primers and UMIs. TCRdb re-analysed the 5' RACE reads in MiXCR, keeping a single row per CDR3 protein. Of some 300,000 distinct CDR3 sequences listed, roughly a fifth are singletons. V lost 3 bases, J lost 7 bases, and 9 bases lay in between. Germline V gene sequence: CDR1 SGHTA, CDR2 FQGNSA. This CDR3 contains 13 residues. V gene TRBV7-2 combines with J gene TRBJ1-4, with D possibly TRBD1 on 5 matching bases. The TCR comes from a man aged 18 to 29 who had mild COVID-19 (a few samples of this study predate the infection). Cell type and time point are not known. Sequencing used PBMCs or a T cell subset sorted from them (not recorded which). The CDR3 region is CASSFGAGEKLFF. The CDR3 bases are TGTGCCAGCAGCTTCGGGGCGGGTGAAAAACTGTTTTTT.